Detailed here is one TCR beta chain. This clonotype appeared many times. Its antigen is not yet known. The sample holds no much larger clone one base away, and base qualities are not on file. The sample originates from a study of regulatory T cells in long-lasting Graves disease (dated by TCRdb to about 2021). For the wider study: Newly diagnosed Graves' disease patients had taken antithyroid drugs for less than 3 months. Peripheral blood TCR sequencing and RNA sequencing compared persistent Graves' disease patients with newly diagnosed Graves' disease patients. The study took place in China and was registered as a clinical trial. TCR sequencing covered some 13 persistent and around 20 newly diagnosed Graves' disease patients, around 35 samples in total.

Including cysteine and phenylalanine, the CDR3 has 13 amino acids. Only CDR3 DNA is held: 39 bases, read in frame from base 1. Looking up the germline V gene yields CDR1 ENHRY and CDR2 SYGVKD. Trimming takes 3 bases off V and 4 bases off J; junction bases not matched to a gene: 2. The method was multiplex PCR. Data came from an Illumina HiSeq 4000. CDR3 regions were amplified by Arm-PCR with iRepertoire HTBI primers to construct TCR beta libraries. Before sequencing, the PCR products underwent gel purification. In the paper's pipeline: A total of some 60 TRBV and approximately 15 TRBJ segments were identified across samples and were used for gene usage analysis of CDR3 amino acid clonotypes. COPE and FqMerger were used to merge the filtered high-quality paired reads into contigs. BLAST was used to align contigs to the IMGT TRBV, TRBD and TRBJ reference genes, and CDR3 was defined following IMGT. Any clonotype with a frequency above 0.1% was counted as a highly expanded clone. Shannon entropy was used to measure repertoire diversity, and the Gini coefficient was used to measure V-J evenness. Clonotypes shared by more than one individual were considered public. In-frame beta chains were kept once TCRdb had trimmed the public reads at Q25 with fastp and called clones with MiXCR. Identical CDR3 protein sequences are pooled into one entry, listed with their most common genes and DNA. These V and J calls are TCRdb output, not the study's own analysis. The sample includes 400,000 to 550,000 distinct CDR3 sequences, with 14% to 15% observed a single time. Around 17% of the sample is in the top ten clones.

Explained via the paper, the time point label denotes: newly diagnosed GD, antithyroid drugs for less than 3 months. For both TCR sequencing and RNA sequencing, RNA was extracted from PBMCs using TRIzol. Graves' disease was diagnosed according to American Thyroid Association guidelines. The patients came from an endocrinology department in Xi'an, China. From each patient, 7.5 to 9.5 milliliters of peripheral blood was collected into an EDTA anticoagulant tube. Ficoll Paque Plus density gradient separation was used to isolate PBMCs, and no further T cell sorting was done. RNA quality was checked with an Agilent 2100 Bioanalyzer and agarose gel, and concentration with a NanoDrop 2000. Study-wide findings and limitations: Only peripheral blood was studied, because thyroid tissue, the primary lesion, was inaccessible. Persistent patients shared more public clonotypes among themselves (around 2,500) than newly diagnosed patients did (more than 950). Lower TCR Shannon entropy and fewer highly expanded clones were observed in persistent Graves' disease patients than in newly diagnosed patients, which suggested clonal expansion. Sequencing and analysis were restricted to the TCR beta chain. Persistent disease showed preferential use of TRBV28, TRBJ1-2 and TRBJ2-5, whereas newly diagnosed disease favored TRBV20-1 and TRBJ2-1. As a limitation, the authors acknowledged that the small sample size may reduce accuracy.

This sample also appeared in a second study, on T cells in Graves' hyperthyroidism and ophthalmopathy. The second paper states: Graves' hyperthyroidism was defined as stable when no progression to ophthalmopathy occurred over 18 months of follow-up. The hyperthyroidism patients were between 18 and 65 years old and newly diagnosed, with a disease duration of less than 2 months. Patients with uncontrolled infections, other autoimmune diseases, pregnancy or lactation were excluded. Clinical symptoms, serum thyroxine and TRAb, thyroid ultrasound, and orbital computed tomography formed the basis for the diagnoses. The TCR CDR3 was subjected to a first round of RT-PCR using the HTBI primer set and the Qiagen OneStep RT-PCR kit. Most expanded thyroid clonotypes (frequency above 0.001) were also detected in blood, a finding suggesting that blood repertoires may reflect thyroid immune responses. In cross-validation, a model built on a 13 V-J signature told ophthalmopathy apart from stable hyperthyroidism with just under 90% sensitivity and roughly 81% specificity, and in testing the same model reached 80%/75%. In validation, the model predicted progression to ophthalmopathy a median of 6.5 months before onset, with roughly 71% sensitivity and 72.22% specificity. TCR V-J signatures able to tell the groups apart were searched for in a discovery cohort of 90 to 100 patients, of whom roughly 42 had Graves' ophthalmopathy and around 56 had stable Graves' hyperthyroidism. Whether ophthalmopathy could be predicted prospectively was tested in an independent validation cohort made up of under 20 hyperthyroidism patients plus 17 patients who later progressed to ophthalmopathy. The roughly 94 discovery patients were randomly split 7:3 into training and test sets. In addition, the study compared T-cell repertoires in thyroid tissue and in blood from 6 or 7 Graves' hyperthyroidism patients. Once sampling was done, hyperthyroidism patients were given methimazole at a starting dose of 30 mg daily, whereas ophthalmopathy patients were given high-dose intravenous methylprednisolone. The libraries were constructed in a second round of multiplex PCR and then size-selected and purified. The libraries were sequenced on an Illumina HiSeq2000 using paired-end 100 bp reads. Raw data were processed with SOAPnuke, discarding reads with adapters, uncalled bases, mean Phred below 15, or no exact constant-primer or identifier match. COPE v1.2.5 was used to merge high-quality paired reads, and clonotypes were defined as unique nucleotide sequences. MiTCR v1.1 was used to align the clonotypes against IMGT TRBV, TRBD and TRBJ reference segments. The analysis included only V-J combinations with a frequency above 0.0001, which together covered around 99% of the repertoires. A TCS score was defined as the ratio between F50 (clonal expansion) and ExV (chaos), using BLOSUM62-based TCRdist between CDR3 peptides within each V-J. Welch's t-statistics and random forest reduced just over 500 V-J features to roughly 13, which were used in a naive Bayes classifier (R e1071). Sample size was not statistically predetermined, and blinding of investigators to group allocation was not performed. The paper describes TCR Vbeta CDR3 sequencing of more than 120 peripheral blood samples, made up of 43 ophthalmopathy patients, roughly 72 hyperthyroidism patients and 17 progressor patients.

The clonotype was recovered from a young woman with Graves disease. Donor details come from another sample of the same person, matched by shared clones. The rearranged chain carries TRBV10-3 and TRBJ2-7; 8 bases in the middle match TRBD2. The starting material was peripheral blood mononuclear cells (PBMCs), obtained at new diagnosis, from a patient treated with antithyroid drugs. This receptor carries the CDR3 CAISEAGAYEQYF. The DNA sequence reads TGTGCCATCAGTGAAGCGGGAGCATACGAGCAGTACTTC.